The clone carrying this TCR beta chain has a count of ten or more. Its antigen is not known. Deletions cut 0 bases from V and 3 bases from J, with 7 bases between. Germline lookup yields CDR1 SQVTM and CDR2 ANQGSEA. This CDR3 comprises 13 residues. The data belong to a study of T cells in Graves' hyperthyroidism and ophthalmopathy. The overall study: The initial diagnosis was the point when peripheral blood was collected, ahead of any treatment. Study results and caveats: Classification by a 13 V-J model distinguished ophthalmopathy from stable hyperthyroidism. The model foresaw ophthalmopathy a median roughly 6.5 months prior to onset.

Amplification of TCR beta CDR3 regions was performed using RNA transcripts as template. Initially, a first-round RT-PCR of the TCR CDR3 employed the HTBI primer set. TCRdb analysed the multiplex PCR reads with MiXCR anew, one entry per CDR3 protein. The sample has some 600,000 distinct CDR3 sequences, approximately 15% seen once. Blood was drawn at first hyperthyroidism diagnosis, before any ophthalmopathy symptoms. The sequencing sample was made of blood. The receptor was isolated from a woman aged 25 to 45 with Graves' hyperthyroidism that later progressed to Graves' ophthalmopathy. The V and J genes are TRBV29-1 and TRBJ2-3; the D gene could be TRBD1 or TRBD2 (5 bases each). The CDR3 coding sequence is TGCAGCGTTGAAGATGGGGGAACAGATACGCAGTATTTT. This codes for CSVEDGGTDTQYF.